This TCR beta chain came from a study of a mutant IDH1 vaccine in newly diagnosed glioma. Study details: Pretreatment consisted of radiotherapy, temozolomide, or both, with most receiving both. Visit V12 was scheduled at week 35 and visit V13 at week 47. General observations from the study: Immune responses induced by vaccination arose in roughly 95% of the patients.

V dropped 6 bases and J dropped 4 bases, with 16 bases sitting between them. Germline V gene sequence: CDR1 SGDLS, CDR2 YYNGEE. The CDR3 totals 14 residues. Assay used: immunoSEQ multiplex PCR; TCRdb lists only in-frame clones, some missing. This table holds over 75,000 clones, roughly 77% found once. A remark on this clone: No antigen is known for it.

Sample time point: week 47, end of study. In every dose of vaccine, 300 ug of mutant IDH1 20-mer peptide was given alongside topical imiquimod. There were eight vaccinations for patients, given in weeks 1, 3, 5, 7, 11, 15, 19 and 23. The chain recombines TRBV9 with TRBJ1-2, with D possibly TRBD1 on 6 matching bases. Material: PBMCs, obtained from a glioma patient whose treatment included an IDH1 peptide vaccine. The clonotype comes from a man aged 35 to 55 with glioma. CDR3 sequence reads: CASNPAGGAYGYTF. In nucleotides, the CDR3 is TGTGCCAGCAACCCCGCGGGGGGCGCCTATGGCTACACCTTC.